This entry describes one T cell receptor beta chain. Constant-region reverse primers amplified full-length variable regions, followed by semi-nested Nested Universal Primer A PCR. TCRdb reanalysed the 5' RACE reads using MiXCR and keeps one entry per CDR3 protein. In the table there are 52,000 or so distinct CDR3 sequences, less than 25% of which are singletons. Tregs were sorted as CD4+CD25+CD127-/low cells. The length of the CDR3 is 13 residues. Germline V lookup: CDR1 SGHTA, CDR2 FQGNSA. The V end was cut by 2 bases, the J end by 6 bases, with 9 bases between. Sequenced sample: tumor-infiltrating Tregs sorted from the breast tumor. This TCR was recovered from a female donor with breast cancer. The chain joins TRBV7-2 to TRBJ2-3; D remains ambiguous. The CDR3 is CASSLSYGDTQYF. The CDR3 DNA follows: TGTGCCAGCAGCTTAAGCTATGGGGATACGCAGTATTTT.